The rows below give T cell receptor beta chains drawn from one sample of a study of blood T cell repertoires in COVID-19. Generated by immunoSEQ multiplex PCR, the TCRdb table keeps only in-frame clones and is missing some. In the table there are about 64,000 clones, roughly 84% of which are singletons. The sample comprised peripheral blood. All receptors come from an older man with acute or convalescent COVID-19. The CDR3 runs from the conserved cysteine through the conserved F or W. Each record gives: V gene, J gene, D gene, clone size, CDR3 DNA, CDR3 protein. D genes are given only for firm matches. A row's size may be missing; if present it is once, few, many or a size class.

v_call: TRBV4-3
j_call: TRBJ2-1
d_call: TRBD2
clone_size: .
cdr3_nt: TGCGCCAGCAGCCAAGACCGAGCGGGGGTCAGTCGCTCCTACAATGAGCAGTTCTTC
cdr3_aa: CASSQDRAGVSRSYNEQFF

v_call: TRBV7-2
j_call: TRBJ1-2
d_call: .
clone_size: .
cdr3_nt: TGTGCCAGCAGCTTAGTGTACCCGTCCAGGGTGAATCATGGCTACACCTTC
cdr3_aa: CASSLVYPSRVNHGYTF

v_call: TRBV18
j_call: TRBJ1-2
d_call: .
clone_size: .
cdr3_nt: TGTGCCAGCTCCCCTAGGACAGATCGGGGCTACACCTTC
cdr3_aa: CASSPRTDRGYTF

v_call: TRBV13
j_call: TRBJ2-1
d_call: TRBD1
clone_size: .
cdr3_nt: TGTGCCAGCAGGGAGGGACAGGGGAACTACAATGAGCAGTTCTTC
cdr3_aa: CASREGQGNYNEQFF

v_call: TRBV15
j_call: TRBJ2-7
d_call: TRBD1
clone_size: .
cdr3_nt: TGTGCCACCAGTATAGGACAGGGCAACGAGCAGTACTTC
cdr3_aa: CATSIGQGNEQYF

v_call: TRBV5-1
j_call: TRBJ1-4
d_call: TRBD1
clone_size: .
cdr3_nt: TGCGCCAGCAGCGCACAGGGGGCAACTAATGAAAAACTGTTTTTT
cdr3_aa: CASSAQGATNEKLFF

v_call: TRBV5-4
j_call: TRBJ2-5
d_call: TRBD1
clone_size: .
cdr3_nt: TGTGCCAGCAGCCGGGACAGGGTACTACTAGAGACCCAGTACTTC
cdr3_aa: CASSRDRVLLETQYF

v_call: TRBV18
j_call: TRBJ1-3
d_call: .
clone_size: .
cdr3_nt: TGTGCCAGCTCACCAACCCCACCAGGCCTCTCTGGAAACACCATATATTTT
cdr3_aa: CASSPTPPGLSGNTIYF

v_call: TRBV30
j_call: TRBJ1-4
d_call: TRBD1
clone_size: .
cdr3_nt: TGTGCCTGGATGAGGGGGCCTAATGAAAAACTGTTTTTT
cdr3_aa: CAWMRGPNEKLFF

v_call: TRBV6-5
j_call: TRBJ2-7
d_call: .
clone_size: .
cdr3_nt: TGTGCCAGCAGTTACGGCGGGACGTACTCCTACGAGCAGTACTTC
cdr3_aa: CASSYGGTYSYEQYF

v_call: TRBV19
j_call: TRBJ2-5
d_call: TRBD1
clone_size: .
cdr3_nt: TGTGCCAGTAGGAAGACAGGGCCACAAGCAGAGACCCAGTACTTC
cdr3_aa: CASRKTGPQAETQYF

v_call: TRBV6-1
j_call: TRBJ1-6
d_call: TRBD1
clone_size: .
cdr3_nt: TGTGCCAGCACTCTACAGGGGAATAATTCACCCCTCCACTTT
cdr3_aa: CASTLQGNNSPLHF

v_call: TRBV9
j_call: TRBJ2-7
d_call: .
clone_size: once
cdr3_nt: TGTGCCAGCAGCGTAGGGGCAGGGACCTACGAGCAGTACTTC
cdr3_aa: CASSVGAGTYEQYF

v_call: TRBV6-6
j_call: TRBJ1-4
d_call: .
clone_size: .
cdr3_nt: TGTGCCAGCAGGTTCGGGACACCGACCGAAAAACTGTTTTTT
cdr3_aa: CASRFGTPTEKLFF

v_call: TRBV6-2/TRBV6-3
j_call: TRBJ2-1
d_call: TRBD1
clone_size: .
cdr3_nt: TGTGCCAGCAGTTACTCGGAGACAGGGGTGAATGAGCAGTTCTTC
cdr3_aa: CASSYSETGVNEQFF

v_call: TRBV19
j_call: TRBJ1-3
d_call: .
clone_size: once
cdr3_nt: TGTGCCAGTAAGGACCCCGCAGGTCGGGAGATTGTTGGAAACACCATATATTTT
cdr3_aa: CASKDPAGREIVGNTIYF

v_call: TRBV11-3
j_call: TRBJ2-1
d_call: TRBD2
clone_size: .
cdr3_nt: TGTGCCAGCAGCTTAGTGTATGGGAGCGGGAACGACAATGAGCAGTTCTTC
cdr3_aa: CASSLVYGSGNDNEQFF

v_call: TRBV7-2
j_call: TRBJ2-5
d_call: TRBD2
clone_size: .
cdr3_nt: TGTGCCAGCAGCCGGACTAGCGGGCAGGGGACCCAGTACTTC
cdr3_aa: CASSRTSGQGTQYF

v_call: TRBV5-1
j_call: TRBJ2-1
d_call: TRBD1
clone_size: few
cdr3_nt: TGCGCCAGCAGGACAGGGGGGGCGTCCTACAATGAGCAGTTCTTC
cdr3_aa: CASRTGGASYNEQFF

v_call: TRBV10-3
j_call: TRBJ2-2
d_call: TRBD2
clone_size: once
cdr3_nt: TGTGCCATCAGGTCGGGACTAGCGGGGGGGGTCACCGGGGAGCTGTTTTTT
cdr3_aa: CAIRSGLAGGVTGELFF

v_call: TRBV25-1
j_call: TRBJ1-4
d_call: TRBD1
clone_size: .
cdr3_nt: TGTGCCAGCAGCCCCAGGGGACAGCCTAATGAAAAACTGTTTTTT
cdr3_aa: CASSPRGQPNEKLFF

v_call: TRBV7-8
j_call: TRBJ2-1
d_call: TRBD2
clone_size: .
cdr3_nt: TGTGCCAGCAGCTTAGGGTTTAGCGGGGGAGTCTACAATGAGCAGTTCTTC
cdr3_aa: CASSLGFSGGVYNEQFF

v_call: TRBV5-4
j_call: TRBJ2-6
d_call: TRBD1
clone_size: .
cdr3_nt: TGTGCCAGCAGACTTGAGGGGGCCCTGGTTGGGGCCAACGTCCTGACTTTC
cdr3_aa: CASRLEGALVGANVLTF

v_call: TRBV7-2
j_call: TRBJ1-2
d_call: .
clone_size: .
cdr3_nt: TGTGCCAGCAGCTTACAGGCAGTACGCTATGGCTACACCTTC
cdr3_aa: CASSLQAVRYGYTF

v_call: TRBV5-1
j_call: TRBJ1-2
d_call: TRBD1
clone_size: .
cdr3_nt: TGCGCCAGCAGCCGAGTCGGCGGGACAGGGGGCGATCCCTCTATTGGCTACACCTTC
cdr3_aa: CASSRVGGTGGDPSIGYTF

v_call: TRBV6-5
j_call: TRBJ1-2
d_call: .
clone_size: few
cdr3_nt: TGTGCCCGGGCGCGGGGCGCTTTATCTGGCTACACCTTC
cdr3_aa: CARARGALSGYTF

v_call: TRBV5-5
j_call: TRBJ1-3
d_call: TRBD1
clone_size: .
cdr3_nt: TGTGCCAGCAGCGCATACAGGGGGAACGGAAACACCATATATTTT
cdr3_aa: CASSAYRGNGNTIYF

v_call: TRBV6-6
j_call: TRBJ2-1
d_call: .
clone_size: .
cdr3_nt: TGTGCCACCTCGGACAGCAACAATGAGCAGTTCTTC
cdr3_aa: CATSDSNNEQFF

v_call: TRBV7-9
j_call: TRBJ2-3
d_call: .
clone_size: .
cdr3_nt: TGTGCCAGCGGAGGCGGAGGCACAGATACGCAGTATTTT
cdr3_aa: CASGGGGTDTQYF

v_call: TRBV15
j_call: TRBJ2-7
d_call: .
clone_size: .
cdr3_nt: TGTGCCACCAGCCCGACAGGACGCCCTGGGGACGAGCAGTACTTC
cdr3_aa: CATSPTGRPGDEQYF

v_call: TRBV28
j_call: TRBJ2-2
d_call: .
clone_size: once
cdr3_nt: TGTGCCAGCAGCCTTGACGGGCGCGGGGGCGAGCTGTTTTTT
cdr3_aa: CASSLDGRGGELFF

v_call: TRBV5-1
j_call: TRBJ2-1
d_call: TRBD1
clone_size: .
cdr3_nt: TGCGCCAGCAGCTTGGCTGGTCGGACAGGGACGAATGAGCAGTTCTTC
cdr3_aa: CASSLAGRTGTNEQFF

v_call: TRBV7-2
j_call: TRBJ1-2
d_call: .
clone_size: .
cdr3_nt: TGTGCCAGCGTAGGGGGGGCGCTGGGCTATGGCTACACCTTC
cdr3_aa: CASVGGALGYGYTF

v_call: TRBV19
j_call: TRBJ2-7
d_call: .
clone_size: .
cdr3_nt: TGTGCCAGTAGTCCCAGCAGCGTTTTGACCTACGAGCAGTACTTC
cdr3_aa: CASSPSSVLTYEQYF

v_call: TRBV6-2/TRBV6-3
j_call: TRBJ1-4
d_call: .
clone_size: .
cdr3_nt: TGTGCCAGCAGTACGGGGTCACCCAAACTGTTTTTT
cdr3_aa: CASSTGSPKLFF

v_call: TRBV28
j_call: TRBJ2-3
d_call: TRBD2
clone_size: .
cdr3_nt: TGTGCCAGCAGCTGGAGCGGGGGCCCCACAGATACGCAGTATTTT
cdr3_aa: CASSWSGGPTDTQYF

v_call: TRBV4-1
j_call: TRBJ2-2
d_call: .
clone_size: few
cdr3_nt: TGCGCCAGCAGCCAAGATCGAGGGCCAGCGCACACCGGGGAGCTGTTTTTT
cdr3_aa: CASSQDRGPAHTGELFF